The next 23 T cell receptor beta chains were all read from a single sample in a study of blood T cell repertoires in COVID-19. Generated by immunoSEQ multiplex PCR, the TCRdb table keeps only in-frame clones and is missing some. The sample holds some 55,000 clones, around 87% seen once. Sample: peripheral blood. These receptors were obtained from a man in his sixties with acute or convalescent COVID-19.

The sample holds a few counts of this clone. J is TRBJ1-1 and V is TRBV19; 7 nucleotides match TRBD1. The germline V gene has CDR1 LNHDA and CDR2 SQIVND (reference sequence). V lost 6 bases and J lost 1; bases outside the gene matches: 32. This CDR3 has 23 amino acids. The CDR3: CASRSPFLWTLRDSQLANTEAFF. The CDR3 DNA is TGTGCCAGTAGATCCCCGTTTTTGTGGACCCTGCGGGACAGCCAGCTCGCGAACACTGAAGCTTTCTTT.

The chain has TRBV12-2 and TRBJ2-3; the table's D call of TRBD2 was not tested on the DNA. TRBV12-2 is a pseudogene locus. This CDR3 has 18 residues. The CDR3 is CASRLGGLAGGSTDTQYF. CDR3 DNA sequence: TGTGCAAGTCGCTTAGGGGGACTAGCGGGGGGTTCCACAGATACGCAGTATTTT.

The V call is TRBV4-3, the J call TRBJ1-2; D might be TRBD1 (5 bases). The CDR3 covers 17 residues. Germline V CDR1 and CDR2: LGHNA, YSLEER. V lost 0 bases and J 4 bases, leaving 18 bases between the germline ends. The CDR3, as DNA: TGCGCCAGCAGCCAAGATAGTGGAGCTGGTGGGGCCTATGGCTACACCTTC. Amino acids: CASSQDSGAGGAYGYTF.

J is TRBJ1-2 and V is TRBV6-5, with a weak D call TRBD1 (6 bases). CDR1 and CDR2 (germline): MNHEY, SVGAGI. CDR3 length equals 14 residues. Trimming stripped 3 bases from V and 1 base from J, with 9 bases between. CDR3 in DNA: TGTGCCAGCAGTTATGGGACATATAACTATGGCTACACCTTC. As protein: CASSYGTYNYGYTF.

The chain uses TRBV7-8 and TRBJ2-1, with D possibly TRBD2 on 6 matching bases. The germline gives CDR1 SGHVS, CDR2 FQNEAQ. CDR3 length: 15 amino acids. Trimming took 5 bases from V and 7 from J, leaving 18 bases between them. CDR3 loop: CASSTWDSRPNEQFF. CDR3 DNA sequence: TGTGCCAGCAGCACTTGGGACTCCCGACCTAATGAGCAGTTCTTC.

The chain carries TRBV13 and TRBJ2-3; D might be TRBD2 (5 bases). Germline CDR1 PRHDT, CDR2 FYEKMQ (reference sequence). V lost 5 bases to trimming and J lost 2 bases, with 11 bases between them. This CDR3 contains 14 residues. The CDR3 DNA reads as TGTGCCAGCAGCCCCCGACTAACCACAGATACGCAGTATTTT. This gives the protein CASSPRLTTDTQYF.

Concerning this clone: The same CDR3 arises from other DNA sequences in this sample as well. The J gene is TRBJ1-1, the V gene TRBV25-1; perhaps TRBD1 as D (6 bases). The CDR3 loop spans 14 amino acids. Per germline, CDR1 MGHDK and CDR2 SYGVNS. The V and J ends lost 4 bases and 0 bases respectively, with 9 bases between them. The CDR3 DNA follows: TGTGCCAGCAGTGTAACAGGGATGAACACTGAAGCTTTCTTT. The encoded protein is CASSVTGMNTEAFF. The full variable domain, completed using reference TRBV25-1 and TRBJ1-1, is EADIYQTPRYLVIGTGKKITLECSQTMGHDKMYWYQQDPGMELHLIHYSYGVNSTEKGDLSSESTVSRIRTEHFPLTLESARPSHTSQYLCASSVTGMNTEAFFGQGTRLTVV.

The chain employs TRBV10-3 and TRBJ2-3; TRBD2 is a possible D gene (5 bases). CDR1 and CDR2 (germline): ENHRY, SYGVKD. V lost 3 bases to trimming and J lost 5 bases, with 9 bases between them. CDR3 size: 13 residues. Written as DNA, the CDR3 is TGTGCCATCAGTGAACTAGAGGAAGATACGCAGTATTTT. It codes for CAISELEEDTQYF.

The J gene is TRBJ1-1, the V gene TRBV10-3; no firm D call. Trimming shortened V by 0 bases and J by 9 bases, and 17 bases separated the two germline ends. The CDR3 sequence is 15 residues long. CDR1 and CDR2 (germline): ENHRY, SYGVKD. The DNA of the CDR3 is TGTGCCATCAGTGAGTCCGTCAGGCAAACATCTAAAGCTTTCTTT. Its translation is CAISESVRQTSKAFF.

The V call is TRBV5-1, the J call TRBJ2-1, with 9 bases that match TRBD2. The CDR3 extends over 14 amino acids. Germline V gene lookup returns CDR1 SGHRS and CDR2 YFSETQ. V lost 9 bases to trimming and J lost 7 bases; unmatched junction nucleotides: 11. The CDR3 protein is CATSPGLAMNEQFF. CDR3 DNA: TGCGCCACCTCACCGGGACTAGCTATGAATGAGCAGTTCTTC.

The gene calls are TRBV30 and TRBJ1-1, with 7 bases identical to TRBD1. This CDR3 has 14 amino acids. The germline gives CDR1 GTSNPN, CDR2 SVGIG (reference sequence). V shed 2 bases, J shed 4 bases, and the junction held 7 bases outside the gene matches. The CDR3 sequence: CAWSMGRGSTEAFF. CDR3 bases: TGTGCCTGGAGTATGGGCAGGGGGAGCACTGAAGCTTTCTTT.

CDR3 nucleotides: TGTGCCATCAGCTCCACAGATACGCAGTATTTT. Amino acid sequence: CAISSTDTQYF. The chain carries TRBV10-3 and TRBJ2-3; D remains ambiguous. Trimming cost V 6 bases and J 2 bases, with 3 bases left between them. The germline V gene has CDR1 ENHRY and CDR2 SYGVKD. The CDR3 extends over 11 amino acids.

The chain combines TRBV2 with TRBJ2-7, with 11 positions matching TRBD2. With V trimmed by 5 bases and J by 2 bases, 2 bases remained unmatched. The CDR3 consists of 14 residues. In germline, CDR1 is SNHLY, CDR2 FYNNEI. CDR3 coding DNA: TGTGCCAGCAGTTTAGCGGGGGGGGCCTACGAGCAGTACTTC. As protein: CASSLAGGAYEQYF.

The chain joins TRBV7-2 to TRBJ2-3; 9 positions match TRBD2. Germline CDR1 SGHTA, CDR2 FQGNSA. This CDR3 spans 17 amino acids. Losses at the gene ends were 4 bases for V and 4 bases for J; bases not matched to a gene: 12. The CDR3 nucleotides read TGTGCCAGCAGCTACCGGGTAGCGGGGGACCCAGCAGATACGCAGTATTTT. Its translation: CASSYRVAGDPADTQYF.

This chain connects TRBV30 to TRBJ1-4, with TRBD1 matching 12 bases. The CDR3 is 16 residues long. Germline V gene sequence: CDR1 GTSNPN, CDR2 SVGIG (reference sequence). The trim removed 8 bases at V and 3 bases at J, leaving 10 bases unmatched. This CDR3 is CARRDRGRPANEKLFF. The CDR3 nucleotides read TGTGCCCGCCGGGACAGGGGGCGCCCGGCTAATGAAAAACTGTTTTTT.

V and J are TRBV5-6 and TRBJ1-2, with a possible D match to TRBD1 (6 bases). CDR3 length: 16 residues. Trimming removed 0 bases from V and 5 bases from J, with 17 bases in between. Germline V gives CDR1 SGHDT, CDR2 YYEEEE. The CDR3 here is CASSLVGQLTAYGYTF. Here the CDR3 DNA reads TGTGCCAGCAGCTTGGTTGGACAGTTAACAGCTTATGGCTACACCTTC.

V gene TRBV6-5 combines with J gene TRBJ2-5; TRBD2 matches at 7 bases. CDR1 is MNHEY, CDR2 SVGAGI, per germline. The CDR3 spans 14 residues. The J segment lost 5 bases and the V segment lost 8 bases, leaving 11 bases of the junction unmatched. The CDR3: CASHLIGEGETQYF. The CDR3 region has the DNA TGTGCCAGCCACCTCATCGGGGAGGGGGAGACCCAGTACTTC.

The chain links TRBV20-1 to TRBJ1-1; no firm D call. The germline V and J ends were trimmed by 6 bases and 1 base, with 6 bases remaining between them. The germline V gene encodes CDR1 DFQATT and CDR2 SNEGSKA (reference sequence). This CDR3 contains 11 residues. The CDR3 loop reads CSAAGNTEAFF. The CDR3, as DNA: TGCAGTGCCGCAGGGAACACTGAAGCTTTCTTT.

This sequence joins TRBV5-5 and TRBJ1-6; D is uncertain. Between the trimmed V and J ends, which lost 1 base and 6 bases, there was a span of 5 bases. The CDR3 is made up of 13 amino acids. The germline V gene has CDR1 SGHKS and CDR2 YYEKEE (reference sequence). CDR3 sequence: CASSLTVNSPLHF. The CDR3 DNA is TGTGCCAGCAGCTTGACAGTTAATTCACCCCTCCACTTT. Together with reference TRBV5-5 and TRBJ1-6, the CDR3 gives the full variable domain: DAGVTQSPTHLIKTRGQQVTLRCSPISGHKSVSWYQQVLGQGPQFIFQYYEKEERGRGNFPDRFSARQFPNYSSELNVNALLLGDSALYLCASSLTVNSPLHFGNGTRLTVT.

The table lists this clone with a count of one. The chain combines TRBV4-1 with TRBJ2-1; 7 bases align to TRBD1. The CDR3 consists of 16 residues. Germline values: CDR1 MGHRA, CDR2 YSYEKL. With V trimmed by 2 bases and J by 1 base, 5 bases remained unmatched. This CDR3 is CASSQTSTGSYNEQFF. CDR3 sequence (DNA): TGCGCCAGCAGCCAAACCTCGACAGGGTCCTACAATGAGCAGTTCTTC.

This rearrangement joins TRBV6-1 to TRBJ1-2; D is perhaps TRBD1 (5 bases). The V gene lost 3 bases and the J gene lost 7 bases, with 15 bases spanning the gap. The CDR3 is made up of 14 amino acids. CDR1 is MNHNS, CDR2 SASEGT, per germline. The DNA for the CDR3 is TGTGCCAGCAGTGACCCCGCAGGGAATACTGGCTACACCTTC. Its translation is CASSDPAGNTGYTF.

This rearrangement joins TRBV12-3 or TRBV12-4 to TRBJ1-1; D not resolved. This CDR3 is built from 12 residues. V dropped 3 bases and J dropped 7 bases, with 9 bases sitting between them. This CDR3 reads CASSFRRGEAFF. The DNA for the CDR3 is TGTGCCAGCAGTTTTCGGAGAGGTGAAGCTTTCTTT.

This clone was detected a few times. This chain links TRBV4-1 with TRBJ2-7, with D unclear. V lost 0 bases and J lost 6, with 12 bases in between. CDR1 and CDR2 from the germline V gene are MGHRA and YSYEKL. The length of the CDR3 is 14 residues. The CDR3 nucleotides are TGCGCCAGCAGCCAAGACCCCGCTATTGTCGAGCAGTACTTC. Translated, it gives CASSQDPAIVEQYF.